One and the same sample provided the 25 T cell receptor beta chains below, sequenced in a study of T cell responses to AZD1222 COVID-19 vaccine. The data were produced by immunoSEQ multiplex PCR, yet TCRdb's version contains in-frame clones alone and is incomplete. The sample has 90,000 to 100,000 clones, roughly 85% seen once. The sequencing used peripheral blood, collected on day 0 of AZD1222 vaccination. The receptors were sampled from an adult in good health.

The V call is TRBV4-1, the J call TRBJ1-1, with D possibly being TRBD1 (5 bases). The CDR3 consists of 14 residues. The germline V gene has CDR1 MGHRA and CDR2 YSYEKL. Trimming removed 5 bases at V and 5 bases at J, with 15 bases between. This CDR3 is CASSGPLKGTEAFF. The CDR3, as DNA: TGCGCCAGCAGCGGGCCTCTTAAGGGGACTGAAGCTTTCTTT.

This chain uses TRBV12-5 with TRBJ2-1; possible D gene TRBD2, 6 bases. Trimming cost V 6 bases and J 1 base, with 13 bases left between them. The CDR3 length is 15 residues. Per germline, CDR1 LGHNT and CDR2 FRNRAP. For the CDR3, the DNA is TGTGCTAGTGGGCGGGGCGCGACGTCCTACAATGAGCAGTTCTTC. As protein: CASGRGATSYNEQFF.

The chain employs TRBV24-1 and TRBJ2-1; D remains unclear. Germline lookup yields CDR1 KGHDR and CDR2 SFDVKD. Deletions cut 6 bases from V and 0 bases from J, with 5 bases between. This CDR3 has 13 residues. The CDR3 sequence: CATSSSSYNEQFF. The CDR3 nucleotides are TGTGCCACCAGTTCATCCTCCTACAATGAGCAGTTCTTC.

The chain employs TRBV3-1 (or the pseudogene TRBV3-2) and TRBJ1-2; D gene unclear. The V end lost 2 bases, the J end lost 8 bases, and 9 bases lay between the germline ends. The V gene's germline CDR1 is LGHDT and CDR2 YNNKEL (reference sequence). The CDR3 is 12 residues long. CDR3 coding DNA: TGTGCCAGCAGCCAAACCGTAAACGGCTACACCTTC. Amino acids: CASSQTVNGYTF.

The rearrangement joins TRBV2 to TRBJ2-1, with TRBD2 matching over 11 bases. This CDR3 is 15 amino acids long. V was pared by 3 bases and J by 4 bases, with 2 bases of the junction left unmatched. Germline V gene lookup returns CDR1 SNHLY and CDR2 FYNNEI. CDR3 nucleotides: TGTGCCAGCAGTGAGAGACTAGCGGGGTACAATGAGCAGTTCTTC. It translates to CASSERLAGYNEQFF.

The chain carries TRBV6-2 or TRBV6-3 and TRBJ2-1; D is uncertain. Germline values: CDR1 MNHEY, CDR2 SVGEGT. Trimming cost V 5 bases and J 12 bases, with 14 bases left between them. The CDR3 spans 12 residues. The CDR3 loop reads CASSRRELRQFF. Here the CDR3 DNA reads TGTGCCAGCAGTCGCCGCGAATTGAGGCAGTTCTTC.

The J gene is TRBJ1-2, the V gene TRBV29-1, with D tentatively TRBD1 (5 bases). The CDR3 extends over 14 amino acids. The germline gives CDR1 SQVTM, CDR2 ANQGSEA. Trimming pared 3 bases from V and 4 bases from J, leaving 15 bases between. CDR3: CSVESRQRGYGYTF. The CDR3 coding sequence is TGCAGCGTTGAGAGCCGACAGCGGGGCTATGGCTACACCTTC.

The CDR3 is CASSLGLAGPAGNEQFF. The CDR3 region has the DNA TGTGCCAGCAGTTTGGGGCTAGCGGGCCCCGCTGGGAATGAGCAGTTCTTC. The V call is TRBV28, the J call TRBJ2-1; 8 positions match TRBD2. The CDR3 totals 17 residues. With 3 bases clipped from V and 7 bases from J, the junction kept 14 bases outside the gene matches. The V gene's germline CDR1 is MDHEN and CDR2 SYDVKM.

The genes are TRBV5-1 and TRBJ1-1; 7 nucleotides match TRBD1. V dropped 5 bases and J dropped 2; count of bases not matched to a gene: 6. CDR1 SGHRS and CDR2 YFSETQ come from the germline V gene. CDR3 length: 14 residues. Written as DNA, the CDR3 is TGCGCCAGCAGTCCCGGGACAGCAAACACTGAAGCTTTCTTT. The encoded protein is CASSPGTANTEAFF.

The chain recombines TRBV3-1 (or the pseudogene TRBV3-2) with TRBJ1-5, with D perhaps TRBD1 (5 bases). There are 16 residues in the CDR3. Trimming removed 0 bases at V and 1 base at J, with 10 bases between. Germline values: CDR1 LGHDT, CDR2 YNNKEL (reference sequence). CDR3 sequence reads: CASSQDPAGSNQPQHF. The CDR3 nucleotides read TGTGCCAGCAGCCAAGATCCGGCAGGGAGCAATCAGCCCCAGCATTTT.

The chain uses TRBV29-1 and TRBJ1-2; D ambiguous. Germline-derived CDR1 and CDR2 are SQVTM and ANQGSEA. The germline V and J ends were trimmed by 3 bases and 4 bases, with 15 bases remaining between them. The CDR3 has 14 amino acids. CDR3 protein: CSVETLIVGYGYTF. The CDR3 DNA is TGCAGCGTTGAGACGTTAATAGTGGGCTATGGCTACACCTTC.

The rearrangement links TRBV5-5 to TRBJ2-3, with TRBD1 identical over 7 bases. Looked up from germline, CDR1 is SGHKS and CDR2 is YYEKEE (reference sequence). V trimming: 4 bases; J trimming: 9 bases; junction bases outside the gene matches: 17. The CDR3 totals 16 residues. The CDR3 sequence: CASSIAGTELRVTQYF. CDR3 in DNA: TGTGCCAGCAGCATAGCCGGGACAGAACTCAGGGTAACGCAGTATTTT. Filled out from reference TRBV5-5 and TRBJ2-3, the complete variable domain reads DAGVTQSPTHLIKTRGQQVTLRCSPISGHKSVSWYQQVLGQGPQFIFQYYEKEERGRGNFPDRFSARQFPNYSSELNVNALLLGDSALYLCASSIAGTELRVTQYFGPGTRLTVL.

In its sample, this clone was seen once. The chain combines TRBV19 with TRBJ2-2; 10 nucleotides align to TRBD2. The J segment lost 6 bases and the V segment lost 9 bases, leaving 16 bases of the junction unmatched. Germline V lookup: CDR1 LNHDA, CDR2 SQIVND (reference sequence). CDR3 length: 17 amino acids. The CDR3 loop is CASGRASGSGGPGELFF. DNA of the CDR3: TGTGCCAGCGGGAGGGCTAGCGGGAGTGGGGGCCCCGGGGAGCTGTTTTTT.

This clone was observed once. The chain joins TRBV7-9 to TRBJ2-2; 8 bases are a match to TRBD2. This CDR3 has 16 amino acids. The germline V gene encodes CDR1 SEHNR and CDR2 FQNEAQ (reference sequence). Trimming took 5 bases from V and 5 from J; bases not matched to a gene: 10. The chain's CDR3 is CASSLWTSLRTGELFF. For the CDR3, the DNA is TGTGCCAGCAGCCTCTGGACTAGCTTGAGGACCGGGGAGCTGTTTTTT.

This chain uses TRBV6-5 with TRBJ1-4; 8 positions agree with TRBD1. Germline CDR1 and CDR2: MNHEY and SVGAGI. V lost 7 bases to trimming and J lost 7 bases; unmatched junction nucleotides: 8. The CDR3 totals 14 residues. CDR3 DNA sequence: TGTGCCAGCAAAAAATGGACAGGGAGTGAAAAACTGTTTTTT. Amino acid sequence: CASKKWTGSEKLFF.

The chain is built from TRBV9 and TRBJ2-5; TRBD1 or TRBD2 may be the D gene (5 bases each). The V gene's germline CDR1 is SGDLS and CDR2 YYNGEE. V dropped 1 base and J dropped 5 bases, with 15 bases sitting between them. This CDR3 spans 15 amino acids. This CDR3 is CASSVSVVGEETQYF. CDR3 in DNA: TGTGCCAGCAGCGTAAGTGTAGTGGGGGAGGAGACCCAGTACTTC.

The V call is TRBV19, the J call TRBJ2-7; no firm D call. The CDR3 contains 11 residues. Trimming removed 5 bases from V and 3 bases from J, with 5 bases in between. In germline, CDR1 is LNHDA, CDR2 SQIVND (reference sequence). Here the CDR3 DNA reads TGTGCCAGTAGTTCCGGCTACGAGCAGTACTTC. This translates into CASSSGYEQYF.

V gene TRBV7-3 combines with J gene TRBJ1-1; D is possibly TRBD1 (5 bases). The CDR3 extends over 15 amino acids. The germline V and J ends were trimmed by 1 base and 5 bases, with 14 bases remaining between them. Germline lookup yields CDR1 SGHTA and CDR2 FQGTGA. CDR3 sequence (DNA): TGTGCCAGCAGCTTAAACGCAGGGTTGGGGACTGAAGCTTTCTTT. Translated, it gives CASSLNAGLGTEAFF.

This chain joins TRBV19 and TRBJ2-5; D uncertain. The germline V gene encodes CDR1 LNHDA and CDR2 SQIVND (reference sequence). The CDR3 extends over 15 amino acids. The ends were cut back, 1 base at V and 5 bases at J, with 14 bases in the middle. CDR3 DNA: TGTGCCAGTAGTATAGGGACGGGCCCGCCGGAGACCCAGTACTTC. Its translation is CASSIGTGPPETQYF.

The J gene is TRBJ2-3, the V gene TRBV7-2; the match to TRBD2 covers 9 bases. Trimming cost V 5 bases and J 2 bases; bases outside gene matches: 5. This CDR3 comprises 15 residues. CDR1 SGHTA and CDR2 FQGNSA come from the germline V gene. For the CDR3, the DNA is TGTGCCAGCAGCCTCCTAGCGGGGATCACAGATACGCAGTATTTT. This translates into CASSLLAGITDTQYF.

The chain joins TRBV6-2 or TRBV6-3 to TRBJ2-2; D gene unclear. Germline V gene data show CDR1 as MNHEY and CDR2 as SVGEGT. This CDR3 contains 13 residues. The V and J ends lost 4 bases and 6 bases respectively, with 9 bases between them. CDR3 in amino acids: CASSSTYSGELFF. CDR3 DNA sequence: TGTGCCAGCAGTTCCACTTACTCCGGGGAGCTGTTTTTT.

About this clone: This sample also contains other DNA sequences that code for the same CDR3. The chain links TRBV2 to TRBJ2-5; 9 bases fit TRBD2. After removal of 4 bases from V and 2 bases from J, the junction contained 2 bases not matched to a gene. Germline values: CDR1 SNHLY, CDR2 FYNNEI. CDR3 length: 14 residues. The CDR3 DNA sequence: TGTGCCAGCAGTGGACTAGCGGAGCAAGAGACCCAGTACTTC. This encodes CASSGLAEQETQYF.

This sequence joins TRBV5-1 and TRBJ1-4, with D tentatively TRBD1 (5 bases). CDR3 length: 15 residues. Looked up from germline, CDR1 is SGHRS and CDR2 is YFSETQ. V lost 7 bases, J lost 4 bases, and 17 bases lay in between. CDR3 amino acids: CASGLGTDRNEKLFF. The CDR3, as DNA: TGCGCCAGCGGCCTCGGGACGGATCGTAATGAAAAACTGTTTTTT.

The CDR3 protein is CASSAPGTSYGYTF. For the CDR3, the DNA is TGTGCCAGCAGCGCCCCCGGGACCTCATATGGCTACACCTTC. This sequence joins TRBV5-4 and TRBJ1-2; maybe TRBD1 (5 bases). Deletions cut 4 bases from V and 5 bases from J, with 15 bases between. Germline V lookup: CDR1 SGHNT, CDR2 YYREEE (reference sequence). This CDR3 comprises 14 residues.

This clone occurred a few times. In nucleotides, the CDR3 is TGTGCCACCTCGGTCTCTAACTATGGCTACACCTTC. It translates to CATSVSNYGYTF. The chain couples TRBV2 to TRBJ1-2; D call uncertain. This CDR3 comprises 12 residues. Trimming cost V 10 bases and J 0 bases, with 9 bases left between them. In germline, CDR1 is SNHLY, CDR2 FYNNEI.